A selection of T cell receptor beta chains follows, all from one sample in a study of CD8 T cells in Susac syndrome. TCRdb reprocessed the immunoSEQ multiplex PCR reads with MiXCR, giving one entry per CDR3 protein. Of fewer than 140,000 distinct CDR3 sequences listed, roughly 95% are singletons. Source material: CD8+ T cells from PBMCs. The receptor source for this set is a human donor with Susac syndrome. Both conserved end residues are part of each CDR3. The D gene is left open where the match is weak. For some rows the clone size is stated as once, few or many, or as a class when expanded; others skip it.

>.|TRBV9|.|TRBJ2-1
TGTGCCAGCAGCCCACGGGTATACAATGAGCAGTTCTTC
CASSPRVYNEQFF
>.|TRBV4-1|TRBD1|TRBJ1-1
TGCGCCAGCAGCTCTCCGGGACAGGGTGGCATGAACACTGAAGCTTTCTTT
CASSSPGQGGMNTEAFF
>.|TRBV4-3|.|TRBJ2-7
TGCGCCAGCAGCCCTTTTAGCGATAGCTCCTACGAGCAGTACTTC
CASSPFSDSSYEQYF
>once|TRBV20-1|.|TRBJ1-1
TGCAGTGCCCCGTCCCCTCCTGCTCACACTGAAGCTTTCTTT
CSAPSPPAHTEAFF
>.|TRBV25-1|.|TRBJ2-7
TGTGCCAGCAGTGTCGGGGCCGAGCAGTACTTC
CASSVGAEQYF
>.|TRBV5-1|.|TRBJ1-1
TGCGCCAGCAGCTTGGCCGTAGCGGGGGTGCACACTGAAGCTTTCTTT
CASSLAVAGVHTEAFF
>.|TRBV6-5|.|TRBJ2-7
TGTGCCAGCAGTTATTCCGTGGGGCAAGGGGAGCAGTACTTC
CASSYSVGQGEQYF
>.|TRBV6-2/TRBV6-3|.|TRBJ1-2
TGTGCCAGCAGGACCGCCCATGGCTACACCTTC
CASRTAHGYTF
>.|TRBV29-1|TRBD1|TRBJ1-1
TGCAGCGTTGAAGATCAGGGGGGACCCACTGAAGCTTTCTTT
CSVEDQGGPTEAFF
>.|TRBV9|TRBD2|TRBJ2-2
TGTGCCAGCAGCGTACCAAGCGGGGGGGCCGACACCGGGGAGCTGTTTTTT
CASSVPSGGADTGELFF
>.|TRBV12-3/TRBV12-4|TRBD1|TRBJ1-5
TGTGCCAGCAGTTTTTCGGGACAGGGCAATCAGCCCCAGCATTTT
CASSFSGQGNQPQHF
>.|TRBV20-1|.|TRBJ2-1
TGCAGTGCTAGAGACGATGCGGGGCGCTACAATGAGCAGTTCTTC
CSARDDAGRYNEQFF
>.|TRBV7-2|TRBD1|TRBJ1-1
TGTGCCAGCAGCTTAGATAGGGGGCGGAACACTGAAGCTTTCTTT
CASSLDRGRNTEAFF
>once|TRBV7-6|TRBD1|TRBJ2-7
TGTGCCAGCAGCCCAGGGACAGGGGGTTCCTACGAGCAGTACTTC
CASSPGTGGSYEQYF
>.|TRBV27|.|TRBJ2-5
TGTGCCAGCAGACTGTACCTAGGGCAAGAGACCCAGTACTTC
CASRLYLGQETQYF
>.|TRBV9|.|TRBJ1-1
TGTGCCAGCAGCGTAGCAGGTGATAAGACCGAAGCTTTCTTT
CASSVAGDKTEAFF
>.|TRBV29-1|.|TRBJ2-1
TGCAGCACGATAGGGAATAATGAGCAGTTCTTC
CSTIGNNEQFF
>.|TRBV14|.|TRBJ2-7
TGTGCCAGCAGCTCCTTGGGCTACGAGCAGTACTTC
CASSSLGYEQYF
>.|TRBV7-8|.|TRBJ2-5
TGTGCCAGCAGCTTAGGCCCAGGGGAGACCCAGTACTTC
CASSLGPGETQYF
>.|TRBV3-1|.|TRBJ2-5
TGTGCCAGCAGCCATCCCCCGGGATATCAAGAGACCCAGTACTTC
CASSHPPGYQETQYF
>.|TRBV4-2|TRBD2|TRBJ2-2
TGTGCCAGCAGTGTCCAAGAATTCGGGGGGGCACTCGGGGAGCTGTTTTTT
CASSVQEFGGALGELFF
>.|TRBV9|.|TRBJ1-1
TGTGCCAGCAGCGTAGCTGTCAGACTGAACACTGAAGCTTTCTTT
CASSVAVRLNTEAFF
>.|TRBV27|.|TRBJ2-6
TGTGCCAGCAGTTACGGTGGGGCCAACGTCCTGACTTTC
CASSYGGANVLTF
>.|TRBV9|TRBD2|TRBJ2-7
TGTGCCAGCAGCGTAACTAGCGGGGGGGACGAGCAGTACTTC
CASSVTSGGDEQYF
>.|TRBV3-1|.|TRBJ2-7
TGTGCCAGCAGCCAATCAATCCCACACGAGCAGTACTTC
CASSQSIPHEQYF
>.|TRBV3-1|.|TRBJ2-7
TGTGCCAGCAGCTTCCGGGACGGACGCTACGAGCAGTACTTC
CASSFRDGRYEQYF
>.|TRBV6-6|TRBD1|TRBJ2-7
TGTGCCAGCAGTACGGGGACAGGGGAGTACGAGCAGTACTTC
CASSTGTGEYEQYF
>.|TRBV29-1|.|TRBJ2-2
TGCAGCGTTCCGACAGCTGGGACCGGGGAGCTGTTTTTT
CSVPTAGTGELFF
>.|TRBV18|.|TRBJ2-3
TGTGCCAGCTCACACTCCGGGACGGAAGTCTTCACAGATACGCAGTATTTT
CASSHSGTEVFTDTQYF
>.|TRBV20-1|.|TRBJ1-1
TGCAGTGCTAGGTTGGGGACCGAAGCTTTCTTT
CSARLGTEAFF
>.|TRBV13|.|TRBJ2-3
TGTGCCAGCAGCTCCCCGGGACGACACCGCGCAGATACGCAGTATTTT
CASSSPGRHRADTQYF
>.|TRBV9|TRBD2|TRBJ2-3
TGTGCCAGCAGCGTCCTGACTAGCGGGGACACAGATACGCAGTATTTT
CASSVLTSGDTDTQYF
>.|TRBV15|TRBD1|TRBJ1-2
TGTGCCACCAGCAGCCCGACAGGGTATGGCTACACCTTC
CATSSPTGYGYTF
>.|TRBV20-1|.|TRBJ2-1
TGCAGTGCTAGAGTTGCGGGTTCCGGCAATGAGCAGTTCTTC
CSARVAGSGNEQFF
>.|TRBV2|.|TRBJ2-5
TGTGCCAGCAGTGCCCCGACAGGTGGCAAAGAGACCCAGTACTTC
CASSAPTGGKETQYF
>.|TRBV5-6|.|TRBJ2-5
TGTGCCAGCAGCCCACACGGACTACTCTCGCAAGAGACCCAGTACTTC
CASSPHGLLSQETQYF
>.|TRBV4-3|TRBD1|TRBJ1-2
TGCGCCAGCAGCCAAGATTTGGGGACAGGGGGCGCTGGGAGTTATGGCTACACCTTC
CASSQDLGTGGAGSYGYTF
>once|TRBV9|TRBD1|TRBJ1-5
TGTGCCAGCAGCCGAACAGGACAGGGGAATCAGCCCCAGCATTTT
CASSRTGQGNQPQHF
>.|TRBV21-1|.|TRBJ2-7
TGTGCCAGCAGCAAAAAAGGGGACAATTTCTACGAGCAGTACTTC
CASSKKGDNFYEQYF
>.|TRBV9|.|TRBJ1-6
TGTGCCAGCAGCCCCCCCCTAGCCGAGAATAATTCACCCCTCCACTTT
CASSPPLAENNSPLHF
>.|TRBV27|.|TRBJ1-2
TGTGCCAGCAGCCATGCATCTGATTCCTATGGCTACACCTTC
CASSHASDSYGYTF